This entry is about one T cell receptor (beta chain). The CDR3 is 15 residues long. Germline assignment: CDR1 SGHNT and CDR2 YYREEE (reference sequence). Trimming pared 0 bases from V and 7 bases from J, leaving 13 bases between. Each recovered donor of Cohort 3 presented with two negative PCRs, clearance, or symptom resolution. In the source study's methods: For nucleated cells, counts were estimated from reference gene primer amplification. Some clones are missing from TCRdb's copy, which holds only in-frame ones; the method was immunoSEQ multiplex PCR. For V, J and clone size, that table is used; D and trimming come from the DNA. The sample includes more than 200,000 clones, about nine tenths of them seen just once. The record originates from a study of blood T cell repertoires in COVID-19. Study context: Material from acute and convalescent COVID-19 was sourced from the United States, Italy and Spain.

This clonotype originated in a man aged 40-49 years who had recovered from COVID-19. The specimen sequenced was PBMCs or T cells enriched from blood (not recorded which). V usage is TRBV5-4 and J usage is TRBJ1-4; D might be TRBD1 (6 bases). The CDR3: CASSLGGGRVEKLFF. The CDR3, as DNA: TGTGCCAGCAGCTTGGGCGGGGGGCGCGTTGAAAAACTGTTTTTT.